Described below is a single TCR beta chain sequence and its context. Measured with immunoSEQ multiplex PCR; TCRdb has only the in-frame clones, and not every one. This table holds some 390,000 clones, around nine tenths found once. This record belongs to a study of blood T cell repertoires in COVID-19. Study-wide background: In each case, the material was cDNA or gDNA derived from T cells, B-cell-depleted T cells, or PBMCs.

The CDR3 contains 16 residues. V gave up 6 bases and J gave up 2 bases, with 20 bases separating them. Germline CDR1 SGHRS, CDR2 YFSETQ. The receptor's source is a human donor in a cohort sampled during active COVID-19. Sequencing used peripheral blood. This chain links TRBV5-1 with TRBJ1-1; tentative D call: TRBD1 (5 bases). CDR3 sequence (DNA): TGCGCCAGCACTCTAGGAGGCGGGGGGACTAACACTGAAGCTTTCTTT. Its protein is CASTLGGGGTNTEAFF.